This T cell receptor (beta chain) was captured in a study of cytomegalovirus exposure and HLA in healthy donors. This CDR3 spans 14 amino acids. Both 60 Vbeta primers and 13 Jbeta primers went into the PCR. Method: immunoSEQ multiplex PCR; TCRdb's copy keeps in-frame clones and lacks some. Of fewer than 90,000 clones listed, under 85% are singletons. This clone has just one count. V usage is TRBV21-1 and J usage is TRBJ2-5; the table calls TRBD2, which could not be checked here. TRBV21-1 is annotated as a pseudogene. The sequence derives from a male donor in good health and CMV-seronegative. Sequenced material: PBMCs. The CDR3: CATTPPAGYGTQYF. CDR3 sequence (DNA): TGTGCCACCACCCCCCCCGCGGGGTATGGGACCCAGTACTTC.